This is a list of T cell receptor beta chains from one sample in a study of T cells after yellow fever vaccination. MiXCR was run by TCRdb on the 5' RACE reads, yielding one entry per CDR3 protein. The sample has about 300,000 distinct CDR3 sequences, approximately 7% seen once. The source was PBMCs, collected about 49 days after the first yellow fever vaccination. These receptors were taken from a man younger than 30 who received the YFV17D yellow fever vaccine. Both conserved end residues are part of each CDR3.

cdr3_aa	v_call	j_call
CASTGAKNIQYF	TRBV2	TRBJ2-4
CAISQRLAGGLYNEQFF	TRBV10-3	TRBJ2-1
CASSLETANTGELFF	TRBV5-1	TRBJ2-2
CASDQPFRGSYNEQFF	TRBV28	TRBJ2-1
CASSQRDADRVSTF	TRBV4-3	TRBJ1-2
CASSPDRGRGGTQYF	TRBV5-1	TRBJ2-5
CASSPTGVASGANVLTF	TRBV5-1	TRBJ2-6
CASSSHRGNTEAFF	TRBV27	TRBJ1-1
CASSLVGYGNTIYF	TRBV5-1	TRBJ1-3
CASSLGRFGQETQYF	TRBV5-4	TRBJ2-5
CSVELSSGGYNEQFF	TRBV29-1	TRBJ2-1
CASSLLETEAFF	TRBV11-2	TRBJ1-1
CASSKDPLTEAFF	TRBV5-6	TRBJ1-1
CASSPTGASEKLFF	TRBV7-6	TRBJ1-4
CASTLGGSGNTIYF	TRBV14	TRBJ1-3
CASSPKPLTGSENTIYF	TRBV27	TRBJ1-3
CASCVSGGNTDTQYF	TRBV7-2	TRBJ2-3
CASRVDGSYEQYF	TRBV2	TRBJ2-7
CSLQGADTGELFF	TRBV20-1	TRBJ2-2
CASSLGSSGPAYNEQFF	TRBV11-1	TRBJ2-1
CASSLLKGAETEAFF	TRBV27	TRBJ1-1
CASRSGVGIPNEQYF	TRBV2	TRBJ2-7
CASSFSGPGSYGYTF	TRBV6-5	TRBJ1-2
CATSRGYGYTF	TRBV15	TRBJ1-2
CCARAGTKHTKETQYF	TRBV20-1	TRBJ2-5
CASSREPSGTQYF	TRBV7-3	TRBJ2-3
CASSPTGSKLGNTIYF	TRBV4-3	TRBJ1-3
CASRVRVEETQYF	TRBV7-8	TRBJ2-5
CAWTYGGEQYF	TRBV30	TRBJ2-7
CASSLAAVRNEQFF	TRBV5-1	TRBJ2-1
CASSLGTGRSYEQYF	TRBV5-4	TRBJ2-7
CASSRLSRGAAYTDTQYF	TRBV14	TRBJ2-3
CASSPVENNEQFF	TRBV14	TRBJ2-1
CASSPYRDRVGEKLFF	TRBV7-2	TRBJ1-4
CASSQDATDTQYF	TRBV5-4	TRBJ2-3
CSVHTDTQYF	TRBV29-1	TRBJ2-3
CSALINGKARGYGYTF	TRBV20-1	TRBJ1-2
CASSFRRQENTGELFF	TRBV5-5	TRBJ2-2
CASSPGTGSLGYSNQPQHF	TRBV12-3/TRBV12-4	TRBJ1-5
CATSRDGRQGGTQYF	TRBV15	TRBJ2-3
CASSSRYHEQYF	TRBV12-3/TRBV12-4	TRBJ2-7
CASSNRDRHNEKLFF	TRBV2	TRBJ1-4
CASSLTYRASAYGYTF	TRBV5-5	TRBJ1-2
CASSLQQVLREAFF	TRBV6-2/TRBV6-3	TRBJ1-1
CASDHGNYGYTF	TRBV12-3/TRBV12-4	TRBJ1-2
CASSTRVPEQFF	TRBV25-1	TRBJ2-1
CASNTGTGGFFQPQHF	TRBV19	TRBJ1-5
CASSPMGGTPGELFF	TRBV7-6	TRBJ2-2
CASTLAGGPDTQYF	TRBV19	TRBJ2-3
CASSQGHREIYEQYF	TRBV3-1	TRBJ2-7
CASSIEAQPQHF	TRBV19	TRBJ1-5
CASSRAGTEDYGYTF	TRBV4-3	TRBJ1-2
CASSLVAGAGELFF	TRBV7-6	TRBJ2-2
CASGWGATNEKLFF	TRBV6-1	TRBJ1-4
CASSFGLAGKEQFF	TRBV28	TRBJ2-1
CASSHGKISGASSYNEQFF	TRBV11-2	TRBJ2-1
CASATDIGYEQYF	TRBV19	TRBJ2-7
CASRSFAEAWNEQFF	TRBV6-1	TRBJ2-1